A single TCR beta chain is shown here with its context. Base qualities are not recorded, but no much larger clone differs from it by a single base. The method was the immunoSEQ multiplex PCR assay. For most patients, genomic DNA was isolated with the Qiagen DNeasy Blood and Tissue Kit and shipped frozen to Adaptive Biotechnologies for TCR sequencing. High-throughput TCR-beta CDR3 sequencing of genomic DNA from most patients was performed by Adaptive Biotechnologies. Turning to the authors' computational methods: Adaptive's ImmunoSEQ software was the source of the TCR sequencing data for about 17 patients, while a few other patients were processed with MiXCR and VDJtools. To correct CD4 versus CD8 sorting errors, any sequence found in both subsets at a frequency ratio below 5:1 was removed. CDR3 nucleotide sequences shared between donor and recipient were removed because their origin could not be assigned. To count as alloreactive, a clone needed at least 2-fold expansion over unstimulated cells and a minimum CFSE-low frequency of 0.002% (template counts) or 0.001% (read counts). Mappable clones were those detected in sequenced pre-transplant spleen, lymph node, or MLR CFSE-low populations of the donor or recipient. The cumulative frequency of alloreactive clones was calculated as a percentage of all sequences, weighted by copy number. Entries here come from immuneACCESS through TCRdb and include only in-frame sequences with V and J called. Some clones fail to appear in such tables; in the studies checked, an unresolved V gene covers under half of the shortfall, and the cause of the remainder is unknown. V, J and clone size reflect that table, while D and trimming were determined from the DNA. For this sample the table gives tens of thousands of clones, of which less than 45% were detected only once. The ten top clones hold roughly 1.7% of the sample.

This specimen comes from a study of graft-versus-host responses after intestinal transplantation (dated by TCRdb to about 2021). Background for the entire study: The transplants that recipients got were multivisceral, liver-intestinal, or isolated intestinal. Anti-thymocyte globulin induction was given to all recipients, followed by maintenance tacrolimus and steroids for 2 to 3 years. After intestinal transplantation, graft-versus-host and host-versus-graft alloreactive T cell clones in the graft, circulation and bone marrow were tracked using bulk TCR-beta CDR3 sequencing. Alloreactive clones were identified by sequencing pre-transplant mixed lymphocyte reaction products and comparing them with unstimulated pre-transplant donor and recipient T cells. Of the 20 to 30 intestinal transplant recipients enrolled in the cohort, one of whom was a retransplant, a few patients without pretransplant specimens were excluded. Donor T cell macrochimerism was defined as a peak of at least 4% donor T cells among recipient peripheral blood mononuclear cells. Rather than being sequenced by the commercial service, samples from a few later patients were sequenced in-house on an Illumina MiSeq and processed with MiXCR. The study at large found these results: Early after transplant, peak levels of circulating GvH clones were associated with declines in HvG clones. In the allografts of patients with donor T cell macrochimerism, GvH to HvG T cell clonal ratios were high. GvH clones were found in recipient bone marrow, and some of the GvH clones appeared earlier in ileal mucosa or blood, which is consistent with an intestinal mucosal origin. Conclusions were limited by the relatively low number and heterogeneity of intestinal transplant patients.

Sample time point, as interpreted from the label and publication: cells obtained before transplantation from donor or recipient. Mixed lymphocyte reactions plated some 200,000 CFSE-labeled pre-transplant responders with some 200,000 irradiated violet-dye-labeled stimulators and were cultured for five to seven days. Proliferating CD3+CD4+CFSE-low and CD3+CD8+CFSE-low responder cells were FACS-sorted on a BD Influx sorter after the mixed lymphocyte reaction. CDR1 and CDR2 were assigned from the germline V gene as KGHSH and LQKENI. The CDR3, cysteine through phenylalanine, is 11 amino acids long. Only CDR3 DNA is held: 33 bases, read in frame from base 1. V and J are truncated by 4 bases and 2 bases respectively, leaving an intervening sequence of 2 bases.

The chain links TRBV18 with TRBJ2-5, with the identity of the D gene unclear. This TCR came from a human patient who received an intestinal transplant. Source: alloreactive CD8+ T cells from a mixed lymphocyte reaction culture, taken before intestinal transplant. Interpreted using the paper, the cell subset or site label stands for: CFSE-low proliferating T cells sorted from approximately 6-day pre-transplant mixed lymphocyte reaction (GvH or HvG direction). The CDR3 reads CASSHQETQYF. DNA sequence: TGTGCCAGCTCACATCAAGAGACCCAGTACTTC.